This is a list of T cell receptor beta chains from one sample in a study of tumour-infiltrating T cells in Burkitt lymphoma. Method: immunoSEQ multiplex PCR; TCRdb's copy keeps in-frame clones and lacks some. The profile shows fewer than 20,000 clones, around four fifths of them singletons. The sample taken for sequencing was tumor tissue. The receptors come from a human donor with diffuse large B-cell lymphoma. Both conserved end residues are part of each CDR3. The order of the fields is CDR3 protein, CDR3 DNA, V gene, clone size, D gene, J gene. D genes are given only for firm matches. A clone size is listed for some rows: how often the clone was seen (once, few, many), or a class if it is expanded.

CDR3 protein: CASSPGVMSYNEQFF; CDR3 DNA: TGTGCCAGCAGCCCAGGCGTTATGTCCTACAATGAGCAGTTCTTC; V gene: TRBV9; clone size: .; D gene: .; J gene: TRBJ2-1
CDR3 protein: CASSLKENTEAFF; CDR3 DNA: TGTGCCAGCAGCTTGAAAGAGAACACTGAAGCTTTCTTT; V gene: TRBV7-6; clone size: .; D gene: .; J gene: TRBJ1-1
CDR3 protein: CASTGGYNEQFF; CDR3 DNA: TGTGCCAGCACGGGAGGCTACAATGAGCAGTTCTTC; V gene: TRBV2; clone size: .; D gene: TRBD2; J gene: TRBJ2-1
CDR3 protein: CASSIVGSYGYTF; CDR3 DNA: TGTGCCAGTAGTATTGTCGGGAGCTATGGCTACACCTTC; V gene: TRBV19; clone size: .; D gene: .; J gene: TRBJ1-2
CDR3 protein: CASSLEGADGYTF; CDR3 DNA: TGTGCCAGCAGCTTGGAGGGGGCGGATGGCTACACCTTC; V gene: TRBV5-4; clone size: .; D gene: TRBD1; J gene: TRBJ1-2
CDR3 protein: CASSLEVGRVDNEQFF; CDR3 DNA: TGTGCCAGCAGCTTAGAGGTCGGGAGGGTCGACAATGAGCAGTTCTTC; V gene: TRBV7-9; clone size: .; D gene: TRBD2; J gene: TRBJ2-1
CDR3 protein: CASSYRPGGNGNTIYF; CDR3 DNA: TGTGCCAGCAGTTACCGCCCAGGGGGCAATGGAAACACCATATATTTT; V gene: TRBV6-6; clone size: .; D gene: TRBD1; J gene: TRBJ1-3
CDR3 protein: CASSARGGGNGYTF; CDR3 DNA: TGTGCCAGCAGCGCCCGTGGGGGAGGCAATGGCTACACCTTC; V gene: TRBV9; clone size: .; D gene: .; J gene: TRBJ1-2
CDR3 protein: CASSSTTGINQPQHF; CDR3 DNA: TGTGCCAGCAGCAGCACAACAGGTATCAATCAGCCCCAGCATTTT; V gene: TRBV6-5; clone size: .; D gene: .; J gene: TRBJ1-5
CDR3 protein: CAISSLARGLDGYTF; CDR3 DNA: TGTGCCATCAGTTCCCTGGCCAGGGGGCTTGACGGCTACACCTTC; V gene: TRBV10-3; clone size: .; D gene: TRBD1; J gene: TRBJ1-2
CDR3 protein: CASSSTGTGKEKLFF; CDR3 DNA: TGTGCCAGTAGTTCTACCGGGACAGGGAAGGAAAAACTGTTTTTT; V gene: TRBV19; clone size: .; D gene: TRBD1; J gene: TRBJ1-4
CDR3 protein: CASSRYFVGEAFF; CDR3 DNA: TGTGCCAGCAGCAGGTATTTCGTTGGAGAAGCTTTCTTT; V gene: TRBV5-6; clone size: .; D gene: .; J gene: TRBJ1-1
CDR3 protein: CASRTEGFTEAFF; CDR3 DNA: TGCGCCAGCAGGACTGAGGGTTTTACTGAAGCTTTCTTT; V gene: TRBV5-1; clone size: few; D gene: .; J gene: TRBJ1-1
CDR3 protein: CASSVDLTSPYGYTF; CDR3 DNA: TGTGCCAGCAGCGTAGATCTGACTTCACCCTATGGCTACACCTTC; V gene: TRBV9; clone size: .; D gene: .; J gene: TRBJ1-2
CDR3 protein: CASGQDDTGELFF; CDR3 DNA: TGTGCGAGCGGCCAAGATGACACCGGGGAGCTGTTTTTT; V gene: TRBV9; clone size: few; D gene: .; J gene: TRBJ2-2
CDR3 protein: CASSQDLGEFGYTF; CDR3 DNA: TGCGCCAGCAGCCAAGATTTAGGGGAATTTGGCTACACCTTC; V gene: TRBV4-3; clone size: few; D gene: .; J gene: TRBJ1-2
CDR3 protein: CASSLAGDTQYF; CDR3 DNA: TGCGCCAGCAGCCTAGCGGGAGATACGCAGTATTTT; V gene: TRBV5-1; clone size: .; D gene: TRBD2; J gene: TRBJ2-3
CDR3 protein: CATSRDPTGFNVLTF; CDR3 DNA: TGTGCCACCAGCAGAGATCCCACAGGCTTCAACGTCCTGACTTTC; V gene: TRBV15; clone size: .; D gene: .; J gene: TRBJ2-6
CDR3 protein: CSVDQGAENTIYF; CDR3 DNA: TGCAGCGTTGATCAGGGGGCTGAAAACACCATATATTTT; V gene: TRBV29-1; clone size: .; D gene: TRBD1; J gene: TRBJ1-3
CDR3 protein: CASSLEPMRNTEAFF; CDR3 DNA: TGTGCCAGCAGCTTGGAACCGATGAGGAACACTGAAGCTTTCTTT; V gene: TRBV5-8; clone size: once; D gene: .; J gene: TRBJ1-1
CDR3 protein: CASSLGGGMYEQYF; CDR3 DNA: TGTGCCAGCAGCTTAGGTGGCGGGATGTACGAGCAGTACTTC; V gene: TRBV5-4; clone size: few; D gene: .; J gene: TRBJ2-7
CDR3 protein: CASSLRARGRETQYF; CDR3 DNA: TGTGCCAGCAGTTTAAGGGCCAGGGGGCGAGAGACCCAGTACTTC; V gene: TRBV27; clone size: .; D gene: TRBD1; J gene: TRBJ2-5
CDR3 protein: CASSVGTGELFF; CDR3 DNA: TGTGCCAGCAGCGTAGGGACCGGGGAGCTGTTTTTT; V gene: TRBV7-8; clone size: .; D gene: .; J gene: TRBJ2-2
CDR3 protein: CASSSPFGGETQYF; CDR3 DNA: TGTGCCAGCAGCTCCCCCTTTGGGGGAGAGACCCAGTACTTC; V gene: TRBV7-2; clone size: once; D gene: .; J gene: TRBJ2-5
CDR3 protein: CASGGQNNEKLFF; CDR3 DNA: TGTGCCAGCGGTGGACAGAATAATGAAAAACTGTTTTTT; V gene: TRBV7-9; clone size: .; D gene: .; J gene: TRBJ1-4
CDR3 protein: CASSTGVEQYF; CDR3 DNA: TGCGCCAGTTCTACAGGGGTTGAGCAGTACTTC; V gene: TRBV5-1; clone size: .; D gene: TRBD1; J gene: TRBJ2-7
CDR3 protein: CASSPGQKLNYGYTF; CDR3 DNA: TGCGCCAGCAGCCCAGGACAGAAGCTTAACTATGGCTACACCTTC; V gene: TRBV4-3; clone size: .; D gene: .; J gene: TRBJ1-2
CDR3 protein: CASSYTETQYF; CDR3 DNA: TGTGCCAGCAGTTACACGGAGACCCAGTACTTC; V gene: TRBV6-5; clone size: few; D gene: .; J gene: TRBJ2-5
CDR3 protein: CASSQEGSSRGELFF; CDR3 DNA: TGCGCCAGCAGCCAAGAGGGGTCCTCTCGAGGGGAGCTGTTTTTT; V gene: TRBV4-1; clone size: .; D gene: .; J gene: TRBJ2-2
CDR3 protein: CASSATGDPFYEQYF; CDR3 DNA: TGTGCCAGCAGCGCTACAGGGGACCCTTTCTACGAGCAGTACTTC; V gene: TRBV7-6; clone size: .; D gene: TRBD1; J gene: TRBJ2-7
CDR3 protein: CASSLFYLGGTGNEQYF; CDR3 DNA: TGTGCCAGCAGTTTATTCTATTTGGGCGGGACAGGGAACGAGCAGTACTTC; V gene: TRBV27; clone size: .; D gene: TRBD1; J gene: TRBJ2-7
CDR3 protein: CASSQVPGLWNTEAFF; CDR3 DNA: TGTGCCAGCAGCCAAGTCCCGGGACTGTGGAACACTGAAGCTTTCTTT; V gene: TRBV14; clone size: .; D gene: .; J gene: TRBJ1-1